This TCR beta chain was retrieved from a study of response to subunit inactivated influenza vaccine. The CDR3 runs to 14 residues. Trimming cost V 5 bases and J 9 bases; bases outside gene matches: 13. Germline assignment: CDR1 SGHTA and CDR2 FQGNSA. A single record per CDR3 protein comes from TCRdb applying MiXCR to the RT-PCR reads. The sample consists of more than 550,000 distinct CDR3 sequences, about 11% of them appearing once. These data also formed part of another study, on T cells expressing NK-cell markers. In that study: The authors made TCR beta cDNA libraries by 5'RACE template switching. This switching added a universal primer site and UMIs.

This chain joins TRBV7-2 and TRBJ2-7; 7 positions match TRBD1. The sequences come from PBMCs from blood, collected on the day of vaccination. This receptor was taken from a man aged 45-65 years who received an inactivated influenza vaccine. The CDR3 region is CASSPRDRGSRQYF. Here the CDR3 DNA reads TGTGCCAGCAGCCCCCGGGACAGAGGATCGCGGCAGTACTTC.